The rows below give T cell receptor beta chains drawn from one sample of a study of T-cell reconstitution after alpha-beta-depleted transplantation in children. A single record per CDR3 protein comes from TCRdb applying MiXCR to the PCR reads. The sample includes 400,000 to 500,000 distinct CDR3 sequences, approximately 11% seen only once; the top ten take nearly 5.5%. The sample in question was PBMCs from the stem cell graft donor, obtained from the stem cell graft. These receptors were obtained from a human donor who donated a stem cell graft to a child with acute myeloid leukemia. The CDR3 runs from the conserved cysteine through the conserved F or W. A D gene is named only where the DNA matches it firmly. Part of the rows lack a size; the others show once, few, many or a class for expanded clones.

TRBV7-2	TRBJ1-6	TRBD1	many	CASSKGRDRNYNSPLHF	TGTGCCAGCAGCAAAGGCCGGGACAGGAACTATAATTCACCCCTCCACTTT
TRBV29-1	TRBJ1-2	NA	NA	CSVEGQADYGYTF	TGCAGCGTTGAAGGGCAGGCAGACTATGGCTACACCTTC
TRBV4-3	TRBJ2-2	NA	NA	CASSQRDNPTGELFF	TGCGCCAGCAGCCAACGGGACAACCCTACCGGGGAGCTGTTTTTT
TRBV6-1	TRBJ2-3	TRBD2	NA	CASRKLAGDRPDTQYF	TGTGCCAGCAGAAAACTAGCGGGAGACCGTCCAGATACGCAGTATTTT
TRBV6-1	TRBJ2-3	NA	many	CASSERPGTDYADTQYF	TGTGCCAGCAGTGAACGGCCTGGGACTGACTACGCAGATACGCAGTATTTT
TRBV5-1	TRBJ1-6	NA	few	CASSFYTGYNSPLHF	TGCGCCAGCAGCTTTTATACGGGATACAATTCACCCCTCCACTTT
TRBV7-2	TRBJ2-5	TRBD2	few	CASSLARLAQETQYF	TGTGCCAGCAGCTTAGCTCGACTAGCCCAAGAGACCCAGTACTTC
TRBV6-5	TRBJ2-2	NA	NA	CASSYSVQRTNTGELFF	TGTGCCAGCAGTTACTCAGTTCAGCGAACGAACACCGGGGAGCTGTTTTTT
TRBV15	TRBJ2-3	NA	NA	CATSRGSKTSTDTQYF	TGTGCCACCAGCAGAGGTTCCAAAACTAGCACAGATACGCAGTATTTT
TRBV6-6	TRBJ2-5	NA	NA	CASRSEGETQYF	TGTGCCAGCAGATCGGAAGGGGAGACCCAGTACTTC
TRBV6-5	TRBJ2-1	TRBD2	few	CASRLAGGVGNEQFF	TGTGCCAGCAGGCTAGCGGGGGGTGTTGGCAATGAGCAGTTCTTC
TRBV9	TRBJ1-5	NA	many	CASSAAGGSNQPQHF	TGTGCCAGCAGTGCGGCGGGGGGCTCAAATCAGCCCCAGCATTTT
TRBV11-2	TRBJ2-5	TRBD1	NA	CASTSRDRGKTQYF	TGTGCCAGCACATCCCGGGACAGGGGAAAGACCCAGTACTTC
TRBV7-8	TRBJ2-7	TRBD2	few	CASRTSVSYEQYF	TGTGCCAGCAGGACTAGCGTCTCCTACGAGCAGTACTTC
TRBV5-1	TRBJ2-6	NA	NA	CASSSESGANVLTF	TGCGCCAGCAGCTCCGAGTCTGGGGCCAACGTCCTGACTTTC
TRBV5-1	TRBJ2-3	NA	few	CASSEGTRGGTDTQYF	TGCGCCAGCAGCGAAGGGACTCGAGGCGGCACAGATACGCAGTATTTT
TRBV20-1	TRBJ1-1	NA	few	CSARQVTNTEAFF	TGCAGTGCTAGACAGGTGACTAACACTGAAGCTTTCTTT